Given below is one T cell receptor (beta chain) in context. What antigen it recognizes has not been identified. Base qualities are not provided; no much larger clone lies one nucleotide away. From the cysteine through the phenylalanine, the CDR3 covers 14 amino acids. Only CDR3 DNA is held: 42 bases, read in frame from base 1. CDR1 and CDR2 are read off the germline V gene (reference sequence) as LNHDA and SQIVND. V is shortened by 3 bases, J by 1 base, and the region joining them spans 8 bases. The data were obtained in a study of glioma-infiltrating T cells listed by TCRdb under 2016. Turning to the overall study: Glioma tissue, non-neoplastic brain tissue and matched peripheral blood mononuclear cells were used as sources from which TCR alpha- and beta-chain repertoires were sequenced. The paired cohort was made up of three low-grade glioma patients, 8 or 9 primary glioblastoma patients and three non-glioma patients who contributed non-neoplastic brain tissue. To measure divergence between tissue and blood T-cell populations, each tissue-infiltrating repertoire was compared with the peripheral blood repertoire of the same patient.

On the study overall, not on this receptor specifically: Group comparisons rested on small numbers: three non-neoplastic, three low-grade glioma and several glioblastoma patients. VJ-independent divergence between tissue and blood was below expectation in non-neoplastic patients but above expectation in all gliomas, especially low-grade gliomas. Tissue and blood shared very few CDR3 sequences, a result attributed to high CDR3 diversity and limited sampling.

The iRepertoire nested amplicon-rescue multiplex PCR (arm-PCR) platform was used to amplify TCR alpha and beta CDR3 regions from RNA. One-step reverse transcription and amplification used roughly 100-400 ng of tissue mRNA or PBMC total RNA as input. Following bead purification, Illumina adapters were added by a secondary multiplex PCR, and the libraries were gel-purified between 200 and 400 bp. The libraries contained internal 6-nucleotide barcodes that were used for demultiplexing. Sequencing of the libraries was done on an Illumina MiSeq using 2x220 or 2x250 nucleotide paired-end reads. Concerning the study's data processing: Paired reads were merged using FLASH 1.2.11 and were aligned to the GRCh37 human genome using BWA-MEM, after which TRA and TRB reads were extracted. An IMGT-derived reference of cassette sequences and CDR3 motifs, with pseudogenes included, was used for V and J assignment. Reads were translated in three frames, and productive CDR3s were defined by a C…FGXG motif without stop codons. A clonotype was defined as a unique combination of a V-J cassette pair and a CDR3 amino acid sequence. Filtering of reads was based on Hamming distance, with the threshold set by the sequence error rate of each sample in mapped regions. TCRdb trimmed public reads at Q25 via fastp, called clones via MiXCR and kept in-frame beta chains. For every CDR3 protein sequence, its rows merge into one entry that carries the most common genes and DNA. These V and J calls rely on TCRdb rather than the paper's analysis. The sample table shows some 100,000 distinct CDR3 sequences, and under 30% are seen once. Jointly, the top ten make up just under 35% of the sample.

The receptor comes from a human donor with low-grade glioma or glioblastoma, undergoing nonglioma brain surgery, or in good health (not recorded which). Input material: glioma tissue, nonneoplastic brain tissue, or PBMCs (not recorded which). This receptor chain uses TRBV19 and TRBJ2-3; the D gene assignment is ambiguous. The nucleotide sequence reads as follows: TGTGCCAGTAGTATCCTGAGCGGCACAGATACGCAGTATTTT. Translation gives CASSILSGTDTQYF.